The 30 T cell receptor beta chains below all came from one sample that was sequenced in a study of blood T cell repertoires in COVID-19. Sequencing used immunoSEQ multiplex PCR; TCRdb keeps in-frame clones, though not all of them. Of 170,000 or so clones in the sample, approximately 87% are singletons; the top ten hold 0.88%. Material: peripheral blood. Source of these receptors: a woman aged 18-29 years who had recovered from COVID-19.

The V gene is TRBV4-2, the J gene TRBJ1-3; TRBD1 matches at 9 bases. The V gene end was trimmed by 2 bases and the J gene end by 9 bases; junction bases not matched to a gene: 11. Per the germline V gene, CDR1 is LGHNA and CDR2 is YNFKEQ. The CDR3 runs to 16 residues. CDR3 loop: CASSQRPGQGYITIYF. The CDR3 coding sequence is TGTGCCAGCAGCCAAAGACCGGGACAGGGATATATCACCATATATTTT.

V gene TRBV3-1 (or the pseudogene TRBV3-2) combines with J gene TRBJ2-3, with D uncertain. The CDR3 has 11 residues. V was trimmed by 5 bases and J by 9 bases, leaving 9 bases between them. Germline V gives CDR1 LGHDT, CDR2 YNNKEL (reference sequence). The CDR3: CASSGLRTQYF. CDR3 nucleotides: TGTGCCAGCAGCGGCCTCAGGACGCAGTATTTT.

This sequence joins TRBV27 and TRBJ1-1; 9 nucleotides match TRBD1. The CDR3 runs 15 residues. Germline CDR1 reads MNHEY; CDR2 reads SMNVEV (reference sequence). Trimming cost V 5 bases and J 5 bases; bases outside gene matches: 9. CDR3 DNA sequence: TGTGCCAGCAGTAACCCGGGACAGGGAGGGACTGAAGCTTTCTTT. Amino acids: CASSNPGQGGTEAFF.

The rearrangement joins TRBV15 to TRBJ2-7; the match to TRBD1 covers 7 bases. V was clipped by 2 bases and J by 5 bases; unmatched bases: 9. CDR3 length: 15 residues. Germline V gives CDR1 LNHNV, CDR2 YYDKDF (reference sequence). Written as DNA, the CDR3 is TGTGCCACCAGCAGATCCAGACAGGGAAGGAACGAGCAGTACTTC. Residues: CATSRSRQGRNEQYF.

The chain carries TRBV9 and TRBJ2-3, with 12 positions matching TRBD2. This CDR3 has 18 residues. The V gene's germline CDR1 is SGDLS and CDR2 YYNGEE. The V segment lost 0 bases and the J segment 3 bases; nucleotides outside the gene matches: 8. In DNA, the CDR3 is TGTGCCAGCAGCGTAGCCCCTAGCGGGAGGGCCGGTACAGATACGCAGTATTTT. Residues: CASSVAPSGRAGTDTQYF.

The genes are TRBV7-3 and TRBJ2-6; no clear D gene. Germline CDR1 SGHTA, CDR2 FQGTGA. V was pared by 1 base and J by 3 bases, with 4 bases between. This CDR3 region has 14 residues. The CDR3 here is CASSLSGGANVLTF. CDR3 sequence (DNA): TGTGCCAGCAGCTTAAGCGGTGGGGCCAACGTCCTGACTTTC.

The chain is built from TRBV5-1 and TRBJ2-3; D may be TRBD2 (5 bases). The CDR3 length is 14 residues. Trimming left V 0 bases short and J 4 bases short, with 9 bases between. CDR1 is SGHRS, CDR2 YFSETQ, per germline. In nucleotides, the CDR3 is TGCGCCAGCAGCTTGGGAGTAGCGTCAGATACGCAGTATTTT. Its translation is CASSLGVASDTQYF.

The chain combines TRBV27 with TRBJ2-5; D may be TRBD1 (5 bases). Germline assignment: CDR1 MNHEY and CDR2 SMNVEV (reference sequence). The CDR3 sequence is 15 residues long. Trimming took off 1 base at V and 4 bases at J, with 13 bases between the two ends. CDR3 in amino acids: CASSLYGRALETQYF. In DNA form, the CDR3 reads TGTGCCAGCAGTTTATATGGCAGGGCCCTAGAGACCCAGTACTTC.

This chain uses TRBV6-5 with TRBJ2-7; TRBD1 agrees at 10 bases. The germline CDR1 and CDR2 sequences are MNHEY and SVGAGI. Trimming removed 6 bases from V and 2 bases from J; junction bases left unmatched: 7. This CDR3 is built from 15 residues. The CDR3 loop is CASRPDRGETYEQYF. The CDR3, as DNA: TGTGCCAGCAGACCGGACAGGGGGGAAACCTACGAGCAGTACTTC.

The gene calls are TRBV6-1 and TRBJ2-7; 7 bases map to TRBD2. The V gene end was trimmed by 0 bases and the J gene end by 2 bases; junction bases not matched to a gene: 7. CDR1 is MNHNS and CDR2 is SASEGT in the germline V gene. This CDR3 has 16 amino acids. The CDR3 DNA is TGTGCCAGCAGTGAAGCTAGGGGAGGGAGGACCTACGAGCAGTACTTC. Amino acids: CASSEARGGRTYEQYF.

The gene calls are TRBV5-1 and TRBJ1-1; maybe TRBD1 (5 bases). V was shortened by 4 bases and J by 5 bases, with 21 bases between the two germline ends. This CDR3 comprises 16 residues. Germline CDR1 is SGHRS and CDR2 is YFSETQ. CDR3 region: CASSQPNSGILTEAFF. The CDR3 DNA is TGCGCCAGCAGCCAACCAAACTCAGGGATCCTAACTGAAGCTTTCTTT.

This clone has a single count. The rearrangement uses TRBV11-2 and TRBJ2-7, with D possibly being TRBD1 (5 bases). Trimming took 3 bases from V and 3 from J, leaving 6 bases between them. The CDR3 runs to 12 residues. Germline CDR1 and CDR2: SGHAT and FQNNGV. The CDR3 DNA is TGTGCCAGCAGCTTTGACAGCTACGAGCAGTACGTC. Its translation is CASSFDSYEQYV.

The chain recombines TRBV18 with TRBJ2-7, with TRBD1 identical over 7 bases. Germline lookup yields CDR1 KGHSH and CDR2 LQKENI. The V and J ends lost 5 bases and 5 bases, in that order; junction bases with no gene match: 6. The CDR3 is 13 amino acids. CDR3 sequence: CASSYYRGDEQYF. In nucleotides, the CDR3 is TGTGCCAGCTCATACTACAGGGGCGACGAGCAGTACTTC.

The V and J genes are TRBV30 and TRBJ2-5; TRBD2 matches at 8 bases. Germline V CDR1 and CDR2: GTSNPN, SVGIG (reference sequence). The CDR3 loop spans 14 amino acids. The junction had 5 bases not matched to a gene; V was cut back by 0 bases and J by 5 bases. DNA of the CDR3: TGTGCCTGGAGTGTAAAGCGGGAGTCTGAGACCCAGTACTTC. It translates to CAWSVKRESETQYF.

The chain recombines TRBV11-2 with TRBJ2-1, with D maybe TRBD2 (6 bases). The CDR3 is made up of 16 amino acids. Germline V gene data show CDR1 as SGHAT and CDR2 as FQNNGV. Trimming removed 0 bases at V and 2 bases at J, with 11 bases between. This CDR3 is CASSLELLAAYNEQFF. DNA of the CDR3: TGTGCCAGCAGCTTAGAATTACTAGCAGCCTACAATGAGCAGTTCTTC. The variable domain in full, with the rest retrieved from reference TRBV11-2 and TRBJ2-1, is EAGVAQSPRYKIIEKRQSVAFWCNPISGHATLYWYQQILGQGPKLLIQFQNNGVVDDSQLPKDRFSAERLKGVDSTLKIQPAKLEDSAVYLCASSLELLAAYNEQFFGPGTRLTVL.

The V and J genes are TRBV11-2 and TRBJ2-5, with TRBD2 matching over 11 bases. Trimming removed 1 base from V and 2 bases from J; junction bases left unmatched: 6. The CDR3 extends over 17 amino acids. Germline-derived CDR1 and CDR2 are SGHAT and FQNNGV. CDR3 in amino acids: CASSLGRASGGQETQYF. CDR3 DNA sequence: TGTGCCAGCAGCTTAGGCAGGGCTAGCGGGGGGCAAGAGACCCAGTACTTC.

V usage is TRBV5-5 and J usage is TRBJ2-1, with D possibly being TRBD2 (5 bases). V was shortened by 2 bases and J by 0 bases, with 9 bases between the two germline ends. The CDR3 is 15 residues long. Germline V gives CDR1 SGHKS, CDR2 YYEKEE (reference sequence). CDR3 coding DNA: TGTGCCAGCAGCTTACTAGTCCTCTCCTACAATGAGCAGTTCTTC. It specifies CASSLLVLSYNEQFF.

This CDR3 is CASSQTAGEQFF. The CDR3, as DNA: TGTGCCAGCAGTCAGACGGCGGGTGAGCAGTTCTTC. The genes are TRBV27 and TRBJ2-1; tentative D call: TRBD2 (5 bases). Per germline, CDR1 MNHEY and CDR2 SMNVEV (reference sequence). V shed 5 bases and J shed 9 bases, with 11 bases lying between them. CDR3 length: 12 residues.

This rearrangement joins TRBV5-1 to TRBJ1-5; TRBD1 agrees at 10 bases. Looked up from germline, CDR1 is SGHRS and CDR2 is YFSETQ. The CDR3 contains 16 residues. V trimming: 0 bases; J trimming: 6 bases; junction bases outside the gene matches: 6. The CDR3 here is CASSLAAGQGVQPQHF. The CDR3 DNA is TGCGCCAGCAGCTTGGCCGCAGGACAGGGGGTTCAGCCCCAGCATTTT. The full variable domain, rest sourced from reference TRBV5-1 and TRBJ1-5, is KAGVTQTPRYLIKTRGQQVTLSCSPISGHRSVSWYQQTPGQGLQFLFEYFSETQRNKGNFPGRFSGRQFSNSRSEMNVSTLELGDSALYLCASSLAAGQGVQPQHFGDGTRLSIL.

The chain employs TRBV10-3 and TRBJ2-1; 10 bases map to TRBD2. The length of the CDR3 is 12 residues. The junction had 4 bases not matched to a gene; V was cut back by 8 bases and J by 9 bases. Germline V gene data show CDR1 as ENHRY and CDR2 as SYGVKD. The DNA of the CDR3 is TGTGCCATCTCTAGCGGGAGAGTTGAGCAGTTCTTC. Residues: CAISSGRVEQFF.

The chain couples TRBV6-6 to TRBJ1-2; TRBD1 matches 8 bases. The germline V gene has CDR1 MNHNY and CDR2 SVGAGI (reference sequence). Losses at the gene ends were 6 bases for V and 8 bases for J; bases not matched to a gene: 8. The CDR3 is made up of 13 amino acids. The chain's CDR3 is CASSLGQGRGYTF. CDR3 bases: TGTGCCAGCAGCCTAGGACAGGGCCGGGGCTACACCTTC.

The chain employs TRBV3-1 (or the pseudogene TRBV3-2) and TRBJ2-2, with TRBD1 identical over 8 bases. The CDR3 has 17 amino acids. After removal of 5 bases from V and 1 base from J, the junction contained 9 bases not matched to a gene. Germline V lookup: CDR1 LGHDT, CDR2 YNNKEL (reference sequence). The CDR3, as DNA: TGTGCCAGCAGCTTACACCCGGGACAGGAGAACACCGGGGAGCTGTTTTTT. Translated, it gives CASSLHPGQENTGELFF.

The chain employs TRBV28 and TRBJ2-3; 7 positions match TRBD2. The trim removed 1 base at V and 2 bases at J, leaving 9 bases unmatched. This CDR3 is built from 17 residues. The V gene's germline CDR1 is MDHEN and CDR2 SYDVKM. CDR3 region: CASSLLGSGRSTDTQYF. As DNA, the CDR3 is TGTGCCAGCAGTTTATTAGGTAGCGGGCGGTCCACAGATACGCAGTATTTT. Full variable domain (outside the CDR3, taken from reference TRBV28 and TRBJ2-3): DVKVTQSSRYLVKRTGEKVFLECVQDMDHENMFWYRQDPGLGLRLIYFSYDVKMKEKGDIPEGYSVSREKKERFSLILESASTNQTSMYLCASSLLGSGRSTDTQYFGPGTRLTVL.

The chain recombines TRBV19 with TRBJ1-2; the match to TRBD1 covers 11 bases. CDR3 length: 18 amino acids. CDR1 is LNHDA, CDR2 SQIVND, per germline (reference sequence). J lost 5 bases, V lost 4 bases, and 15 bases had no gene match. CDR3 sequence: CASSSPLDRGLSGYGYTF. CDR3 coding DNA: TGTGCCAGTAGTAGTCCCCTGGACAGGGGGCTGAGTGGTTATGGCTACACCTTC.

The gene calls are TRBV6-5 and TRBJ1-1; TRBD1 might be the D (6 bases). Between the trimmed V and J ends, which lost 6 bases and 4 bases, there was a span of 12 bases. The CDR3 sequence is 13 residues long. CDR1 and CDR2 (germline): MNHEY, SVGAGI. CDR3 in amino acids: CASRSTGSTEAFF. The CDR3 nucleotides read TGTGCCAGCAGGTCTACAGGGTCCACTGAAGCTTTCTTT.

V is TRBV10-3 and J is TRBJ1-2; 9 nucleotides line up with TRBD1. V lost 5 bases, J lost 3 bases, and 10 bases stayed unmatched. The germline V gene has CDR1 ENHRY and CDR2 SYGVKD. This CDR3 spans 16 amino acids. CDR3 sequence reads: CAISNGDRELYYGYTF. The CDR3 nucleotides read TGTGCCATCAGTAACGGGGACAGGGAATTATACTATGGCTACACCTTC.

The rearrangement uses TRBV7-2 and TRBJ2-3; TRBD1 matches at 8 bases. The CDR3 extends over 17 amino acids. CDR1 and CDR2 from the germline V gene are SGHTA and FQGNSA. V was clipped by 3 bases and J by 6 bases; unmatched bases: 14. CDR3 sequence (DNA): TGTGCCAGCAGCTTCCCACTACAGGGGGACGTCAGGGATACGCAGTATTTT. Amino acid sequence: CASSFPLQGDVRDTQYF.

Concerning this clone: The identical CDR3 is also encoded by other nucleotide sequences in the sample. The rearrangement uses TRBV7-2 and TRBJ2-3; TRBD1 agrees at 9 bases. This CDR3 is built from 15 residues. Germline CDR1 reads SGHTA; CDR2 reads FQGNSA. The junction had 4 bases not matched to a gene; V was cut back by 5 bases and J by 1 base. The CDR3 region has the DNA TGTGCCAGCAGCCTCCGACAGGGGGGCACAGATACGCAGTATTTT. It is translated as CASSLRQGGTDTQYF.

This rearrangement joins TRBV2 to TRBJ1-2, with TRBD1 as a possible D gene (6 bases). Trimming took 3 bases from V and 8 from J, leaving 16 bases between them. This CDR3 is 14 amino acids long. Germline V gene sequence: CDR1 SNHLY, CDR2 FYNNEI. In nucleotides, the CDR3 is TGTGCCAGCAGTGATTCCCAGGGGCGCACGGGCTACACCTTC. Amino acids: CASSDSQGRTGYTF. Variable domain in full (rest from reference TRBV2 and TRBJ1-2): EPEVTQTPSHQVTQMGQEVILRCVPISNHLYFYWYRQILGQKVEFLVSFYNNEISEKSEIFDDQFSVERPDGSNFTLKIRSTKLEDSAMYFCASSDSQGRTGYTFGSGTRLTVV.

The chain couples TRBV28 to TRBJ1-5; D may be TRBD1 (6 bases). Germline loops: CDR1 MDHEN, CDR2 SYDVKM. Trimming removed 8 bases from V and 1 base from J, with 12 bases in between. The CDR3 contains 14 residues. CDR3 sequence: CASLGHLSNQPQHF. The CDR3 DNA follows: TGTGCCAGCTTGGGACACTTAAGCAATCAGCCCCAGCATTTT. The complete variable domain, with remaining parts taken from reference TRBV28 and TRBJ1-5, reads DVKVTQSSRYLVKRTGEKVFLECVQDMDHENMFWYRQDPGLGLRLIYFSYDVKMKEKGDIPEGYSVSREKKERFSLILESASTNQTSMYLCASLGHLSNQPQHFGDGTRLSIL.